This T cell receptor (beta chain) is drawn from a study of cytomegalovirus exposure and HLA in healthy donors. Comments on this clone: Its antigen is unknown.

The CDR3 spans 14 residues. Germline V gene lookup returns CDR1 SGHTS and CDR2 YDEGEE. Germline trimming cut 0 bases from V and 6 bases from J; bases unmatched to any gene: 5. This PCR relied on a set of 60 Vbeta primers and 13 Jbeta primers. Sequencing used immunoSEQ multiplex PCR; TCRdb keeps in-frame clones, though not all of them. The sample shows roughly 200,000 clones, around 73% of them seen only once. General study findings and limits: Association with HLA alleles at 0.05 false discovery rate was found for around 17,000 TCR beta sequences in a later analysis. Earlier results showed most TCR beta V segments being productive about 87% or about 30% of the time.

The TCR sequence derives from a man in his 60s in good health and CMV-seronegative. The source material was PBMCs. The gene calls are TRBV5-8 and TRBJ2-7; 8 positions match TRBD1. The CDR3 reads CASSLGDRSGEQYF. The DNA of the CDR3 is TGTGCCAGCAGCTTGGGGGACAGGAGTGGCGAGCAGTACTTC.